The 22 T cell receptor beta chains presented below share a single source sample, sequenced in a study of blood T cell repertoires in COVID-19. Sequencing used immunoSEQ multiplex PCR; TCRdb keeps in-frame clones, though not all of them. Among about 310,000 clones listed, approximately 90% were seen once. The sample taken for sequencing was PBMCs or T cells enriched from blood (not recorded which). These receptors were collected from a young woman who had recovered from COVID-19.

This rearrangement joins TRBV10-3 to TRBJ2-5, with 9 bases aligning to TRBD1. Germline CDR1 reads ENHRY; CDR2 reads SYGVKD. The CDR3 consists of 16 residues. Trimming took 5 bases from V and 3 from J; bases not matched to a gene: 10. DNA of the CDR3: TGTGCCATCAGTAGAACCGGGACAGGGTTCGAAGAGACCCAGTACTTC. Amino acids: CAISRTGTGFEETQYF.

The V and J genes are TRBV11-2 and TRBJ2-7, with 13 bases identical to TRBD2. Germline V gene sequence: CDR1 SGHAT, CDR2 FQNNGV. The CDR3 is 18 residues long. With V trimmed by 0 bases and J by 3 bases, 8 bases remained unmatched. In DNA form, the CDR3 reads TGTGCCAGCAGCTTAGATCCGGGACTAGCGGGGTGGGGCTACGAGCAGTACTTC. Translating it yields CASSLDPGLAGWGYEQYF.

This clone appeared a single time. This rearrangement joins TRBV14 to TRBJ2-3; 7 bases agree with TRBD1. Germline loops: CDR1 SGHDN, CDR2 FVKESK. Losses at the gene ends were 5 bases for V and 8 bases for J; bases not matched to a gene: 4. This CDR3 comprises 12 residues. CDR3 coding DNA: TGTGCCAGCAGCAAAAGACAGGGTACGCAGTATTTT. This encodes CASSKRQGTQYF.

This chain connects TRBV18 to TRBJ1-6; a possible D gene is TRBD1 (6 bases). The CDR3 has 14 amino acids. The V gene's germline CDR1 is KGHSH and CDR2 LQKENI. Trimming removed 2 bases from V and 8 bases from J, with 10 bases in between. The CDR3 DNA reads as TGTGCCAGCTCACCAGCAGGGGATGATTCACCCCTCCACTTT. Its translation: CASSPAGDDSPLHF.

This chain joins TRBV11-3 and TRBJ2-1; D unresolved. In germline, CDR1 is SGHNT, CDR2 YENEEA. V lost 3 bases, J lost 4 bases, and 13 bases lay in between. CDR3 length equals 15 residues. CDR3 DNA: TGTGCCAGCAGCTTCGGAGACCGCCCGTACAATGAGCAGTTCTTC. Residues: CASSFGDRPYNEQFF.

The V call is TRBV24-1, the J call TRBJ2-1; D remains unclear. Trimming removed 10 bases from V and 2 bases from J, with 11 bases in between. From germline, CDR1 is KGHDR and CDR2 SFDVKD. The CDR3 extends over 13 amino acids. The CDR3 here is CATSLTPYNEQFF. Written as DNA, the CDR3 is TGTGCCACAAGTCTGACACCCTACAATGAGCAGTTCTTC.

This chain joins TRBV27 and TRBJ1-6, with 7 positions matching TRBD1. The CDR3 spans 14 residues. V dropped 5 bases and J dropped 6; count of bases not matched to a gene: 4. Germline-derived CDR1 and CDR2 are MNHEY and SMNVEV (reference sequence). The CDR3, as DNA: TGTGCCAGCAGTCTATGGGACAGTAATTCACCCCTCCACTTT. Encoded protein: CASSLWDSNSPLHF.

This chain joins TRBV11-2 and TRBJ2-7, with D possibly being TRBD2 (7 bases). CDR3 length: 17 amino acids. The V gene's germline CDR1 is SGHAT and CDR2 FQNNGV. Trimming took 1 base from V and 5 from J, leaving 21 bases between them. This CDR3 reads CASSLGGGLAATHEQYF. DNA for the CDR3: TGTGCCAGCAGCTTAGGAGGGGGGCTAGCGGCGACCCACGAGCAGTACTTC.

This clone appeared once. Here the CDR3 reads CASSPYRGQETQYF. The CDR3 DNA is TGTGCCAGCTCACCCTACCGGGGCCAAGAGACCCAGTACTTC. The chain employs TRBV18 and TRBJ2-5, with a weak D call TRBD2 (5 bases). Germline V gene sequence: CDR1 KGHSH, CDR2 LQKENI. This CDR3 contains 14 residues. Trimming took off 3 bases at V and 1 base at J, with 9 bases between the two ends. Variable domain in full (rest from reference TRBV18 and TRBJ2-5): NAGVMQNPRHLVRRRGQEARLRCSPMKGHSHVYWYRQLPEEGLKFMVYLQKENIIDESGMPKERFSAEFPKEGPSILRIQQVVRGDSAAYFCASSPYRGQETQYFGPGTRLLVL.

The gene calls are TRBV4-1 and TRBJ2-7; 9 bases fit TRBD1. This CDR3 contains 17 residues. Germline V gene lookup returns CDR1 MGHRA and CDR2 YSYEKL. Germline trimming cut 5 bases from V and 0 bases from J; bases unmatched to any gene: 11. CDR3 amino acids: CASSKNPGQGSSYEQYF. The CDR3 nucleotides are TGCGCCAGCAGCAAAAATCCGGGACAGGGAAGCTCCTACGAGCAGTACTTC.

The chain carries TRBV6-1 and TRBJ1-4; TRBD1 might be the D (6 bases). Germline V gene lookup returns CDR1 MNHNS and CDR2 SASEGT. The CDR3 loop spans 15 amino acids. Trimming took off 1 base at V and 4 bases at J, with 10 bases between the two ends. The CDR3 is CASSEGTANNEKLFF. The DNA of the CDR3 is TGTGCCAGCAGTGAAGGGACAGCGAATAATGAAAAACTGTTTTTT.

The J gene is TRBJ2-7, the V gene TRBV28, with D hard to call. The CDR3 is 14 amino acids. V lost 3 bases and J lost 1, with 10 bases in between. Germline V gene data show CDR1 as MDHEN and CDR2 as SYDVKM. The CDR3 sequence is CASSLVRGSYEQYF. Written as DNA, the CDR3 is TGTGCCAGCAGTTTGGTGAGAGGATCCTACGAGCAGTACTTC. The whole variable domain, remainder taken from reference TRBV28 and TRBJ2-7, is DVKVTQSSRYLVKRTGEKVFLECVQDMDHENMFWYRQDPGLGLRLIYFSYDVKMKEKGDIPEGYSVSREKKERFSLILESASTNQTSMYLCASSLVRGSYEQYFGPGTRLTVT.

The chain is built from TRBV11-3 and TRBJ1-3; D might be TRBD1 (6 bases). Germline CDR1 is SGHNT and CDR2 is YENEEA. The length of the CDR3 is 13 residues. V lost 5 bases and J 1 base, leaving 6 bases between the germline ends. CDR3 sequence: CASSRGSGNTIYF. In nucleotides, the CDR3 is TGTGCCAGCAGCAGGGGGTCTGGAAACACCATATATTTT.

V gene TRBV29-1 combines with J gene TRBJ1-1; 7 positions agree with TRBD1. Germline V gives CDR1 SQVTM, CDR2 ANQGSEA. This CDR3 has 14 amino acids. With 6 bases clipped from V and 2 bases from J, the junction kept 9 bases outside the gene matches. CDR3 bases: TGCAGCGTCCTTAGGGACAGTCTTAACACTGAAGCTTTCTTT. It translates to CSVLRDSLNTEAFF.

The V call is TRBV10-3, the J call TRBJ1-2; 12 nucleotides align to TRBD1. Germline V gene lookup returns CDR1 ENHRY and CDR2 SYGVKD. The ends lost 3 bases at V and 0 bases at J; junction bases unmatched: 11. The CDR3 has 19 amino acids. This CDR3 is CAISDPGQGARNSNYGYTF. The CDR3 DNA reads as TGTGCCATCAGTGACCCGGGACAGGGGGCGAGGAACTCTAACTATGGCTACACCTTC.

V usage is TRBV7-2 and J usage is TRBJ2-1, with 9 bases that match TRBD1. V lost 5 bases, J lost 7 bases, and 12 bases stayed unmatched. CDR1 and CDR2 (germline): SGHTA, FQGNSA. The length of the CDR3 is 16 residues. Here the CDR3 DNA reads TGTGCCAGCAGCCACCCACCGGGACAGGGTTTAAATGAGCAGTTCTTC. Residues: CASSHPPGQGLNEQFF.

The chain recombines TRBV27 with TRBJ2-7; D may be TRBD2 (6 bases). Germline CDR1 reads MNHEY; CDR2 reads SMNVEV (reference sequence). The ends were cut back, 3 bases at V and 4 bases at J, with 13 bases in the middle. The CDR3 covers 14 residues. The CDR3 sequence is CASSFAGRLYEQYF. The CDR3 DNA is TGTGCCAGCAGTTTTGCAGGGAGGCTATACGAGCAGTACTTC.

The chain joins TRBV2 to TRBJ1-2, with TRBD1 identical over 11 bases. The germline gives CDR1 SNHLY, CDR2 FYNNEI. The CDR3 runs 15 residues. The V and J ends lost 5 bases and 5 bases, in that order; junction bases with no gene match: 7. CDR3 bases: TGTGCCAGCAGTCGGGACAGGGGGGAGGGGTATGGCTACACCTTC. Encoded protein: CASSRDRGEGYGYTF. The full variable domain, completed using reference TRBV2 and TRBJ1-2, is EPEVTQTPSHQVTQMGQEVILRCVPISNHLYFYWYRQILGQKVEFLVSFYNNEISEKSEIFDDQFSVERPDGSNFTLKIRSTKLEDSAMYFCASSRDRGEGYGYTFGSGTRLTVV.

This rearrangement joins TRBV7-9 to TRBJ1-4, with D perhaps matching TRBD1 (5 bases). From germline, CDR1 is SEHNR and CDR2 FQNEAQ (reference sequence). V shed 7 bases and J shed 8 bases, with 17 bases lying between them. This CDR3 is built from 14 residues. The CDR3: CASTGQGAEEKLFF. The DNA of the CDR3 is TGTGCCAGCACCGGCCAGGGCGCGGAAGAAAAACTGTTTTTT.

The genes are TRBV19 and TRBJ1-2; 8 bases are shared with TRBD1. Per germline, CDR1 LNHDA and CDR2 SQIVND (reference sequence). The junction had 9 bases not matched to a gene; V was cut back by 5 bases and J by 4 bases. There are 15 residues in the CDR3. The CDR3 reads CASSVTRGRGYGYTF. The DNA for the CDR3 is TGTGCCAGTAGTGTTACCAGGGGGCGCGGCTATGGCTACACCTTC.

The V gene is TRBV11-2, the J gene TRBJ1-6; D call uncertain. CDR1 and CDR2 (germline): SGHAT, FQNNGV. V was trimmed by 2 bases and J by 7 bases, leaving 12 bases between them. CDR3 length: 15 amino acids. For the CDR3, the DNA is TGTGCCAGCAGCTTAAGTCCAGGCCAAAATTCACCCCTCCACTTT. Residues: CASSLSPGQNSPLHF. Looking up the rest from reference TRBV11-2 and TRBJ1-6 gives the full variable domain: EAGVAQSPRYKIIEKRQSVAFWCNPISGHATLYWYQQILGQGPKLLIQFQNNGVVDDSQLPKDRFSAERLKGVDSTLKIQPAKLEDSAVYLCASSLSPGQNSPLHFGNGTRLTVT.

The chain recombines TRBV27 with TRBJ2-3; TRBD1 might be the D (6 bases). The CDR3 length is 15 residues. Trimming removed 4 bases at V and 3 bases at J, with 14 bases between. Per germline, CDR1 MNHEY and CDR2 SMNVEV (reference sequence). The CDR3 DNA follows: TGTGCCAGCAGTTCCCGGGTAACAGGGACAGATACGCAGTATTTT. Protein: CASSSRVTGTDTQYF.